This record concerns one TCR beta chain sequence. The CDR3 is made up of 13 amino acids. Germline V CDR1 and CDR2: SGHTA, FQGNSA. The ends were cut back, 5 bases at V and 0 bases at J, with 7 bases in the middle. The source of the sample is a study of control samples from healthy donors and cancer patients. Method: immunoSEQ multiplex PCR; TCRdb's copy keeps in-frame clones and lacks some. The repertoire holds some 150,000 clones, about 95% seen once, with over 12% in the top ten. The chain is built from TRBV7-2 and TRBJ1-1; D remains ambiguous. Sequencing was done on a sample of PBMCs. The source of this sequence is a man in his fifties or sixties with colorectal cancer. This CDR3 reads CASSPAVNTEAFF. The CDR3 nucleotides are TGTGCCAGCAGCCCGGCGGTGAACACTGAAGCTTTCTTT.